What follows are 17 T cell receptor beta chains derived from one specimen sequenced in a study of OX40 agonist ivuxolimab in advanced cancers. Assay used: immunoSEQ multiplex PCR; TCRdb lists only in-frame clones, some missing. This sample has 55,000 to 80,000 clones; about 88% occur once, and the top ten carry over 0.25%. The material was CD4+ or CD8+ T cells sorted from blood, obtained in a trial of the OX40 agonist ivuxolimab. These receptors were taken from an adult with an advanced solid tumor such as melanoma, head and neck, liver or kidney cancer.

For this clone: The limits of the CDR3 on the DNA are not certain, so only TCRdb's listed CDR3 is given. The chain has TRBV6-5 and TRBJ2-7; the table's D call TRBD1 went unverified against the DNA. Including both end residues, the CDR3 is 14 amino acids long. CDR1 and CDR2 (germline): MNHEY, SVGAGI. CDR3: CASSTSTGPYEQYF.

The chain combines TRBV11-3 with TRBJ2-3, with D uncertain. Germline-derived CDR1 and CDR2 are SGHNT and YENEEA. V lost 6 bases and J lost 3, with 7 bases in between. The CDR3 extends over 12 amino acids. The CDR3 DNA sequence: TGTGCCAGCAGTGGAAGGACAGATACGCAGTATTTT. Its translation is CASSGRTDTQYF.

Concerning this clone: This same CDR3 is encoded by further DNA sequences in the sample. The V and J genes are TRBV5-4 and TRBJ2-7, with 10 bases aligning to TRBD1. Trimming at V came to 4 bases and at J to 4 bases, leaving 5 bases not matched to a gene. The CDR3 runs 14 residues. Germline CDR1 is SGHNT and CDR2 is YYREEE (reference sequence). The CDR3 DNA is TGTGCCAGCAGCCCTGGGACAGGGGTATACGAGCAGTACTTC. Its translation is CASSPGTGVYEQYF.

J is TRBJ2-1 and V is TRBV7-7; 7 bases are shared with TRBD2. The CDR3 covers 13 residues. Germline CDR1 and CDR2: SSHAT and FNYEAQ (reference sequence). Unmatched junction bases numbered 5, after V lost 3 bases and J lost 9 bases. CDR3 in DNA: TGTGCCAGCAGCTTGGGCGGGGAGGGTGAGCAGTTCTTC. Its protein is CASSLGGEGEQFF. Full variable domain (remainder filled in from reference TRBV7-7 and TRBJ2-1): GAGVSQSPRYKVTKRGQDVTLRCDPISSHATLYWYQQALGQGPEFLTYFNYEAQPDKSGLPSDRFSAERPEGSISTLTIQRTEQRDSAMYRCASSLGGEGEQFFGPGTRLTVL.

The rearrangement links TRBV19 to TRBJ2-3; D possibly corresponds to TRBD2 (5 bases). This CDR3 is built from 14 residues. Germline lookup yields CDR1 LNHDA and CDR2 SQIVND (reference sequence). V was pared by 6 bases and J by 2 bases, with 12 bases between. The CDR3 coding sequence is TGTGCCAGTAGAAGGACGGGGTTCACAGATACGCAGTATTTT. Amino acid sequence: CASRRTGFTDTQYF.

The chain recombines TRBV6-1 with TRBJ1-5; D is ambiguous. Germline V CDR1 and CDR2: MNHNS, SASEGT. The V gene lost 8 bases and the J gene lost 0 bases, with 8 bases spanning the gap. This CDR3 contains 13 residues. CDR3 coding DNA: TGTGCCAGCCGACGGGATAGCAATCAGCCCCAGCATTTT. This gives the protein CASRRDSNQPQHF.

The chain combines TRBV28 with TRBJ2-5; tentatively, D is TRBD1 or TRBD2 (5 bases each). The CDR3 covers 11 residues. Per the germline V gene, CDR1 is MDHEN and CDR2 is SYDVKM. Trimming removed 7 bases from V and 4 bases from J, with 7 bases in between. As DNA, the CDR3 is TGTGCCAGCACGAGGGGAGAGACCCAGTACTTC. The encoded protein is CASTRGETQYF.

The gene calls are TRBV29-1 and TRBJ2-3; TRBD1 agrees at 9 bases. The V gene end was trimmed by 6 bases and the J gene end by 2 bases; junction bases not matched to a gene: 3. The length of the CDR3 is 13 residues. CDR1 and CDR2 (germline): SQVTM, ANQGSEA. CDR3 bases: TGCAGCGTGACAGGGGGGGTCACAGATACGCAGTATTTT. It specifies CSVTGGVTDTQYF.

This clone appeared once. The chain employs TRBV7-8 and TRBJ2-7; tentatively, D is TRBD2 (5 bases). The CDR3 totals 15 residues. Looked up from germline, CDR1 is SGHVS and CDR2 is FQNEAQ. The ends were cut back, 1 base at V and 4 bases at J, with 14 bases in the middle. Here the CDR3 DNA reads TGTGCCAGCAGCTTAGACTTGACTAAGCGGTACGAGCAGTACTTC. Translation gives CASSLDLTKRYEQYF.

The V gene is TRBV10-3, the J gene TRBJ2-3; 8 bases agree with TRBD2. Germline V gene data show CDR1 as ENHRY and CDR2 as SYGVKD. This CDR3 has 13 amino acids. Trimming took 3 bases from V and 9 from J; bases not matched to a gene: 5. The CDR3 is CAISDTGTRTQYF. The CDR3 bases are TGTGCCATCAGTGATACCGGGACTAGGACGCAGTATTTT.

This clone was seen only once. V gene TRBV7-2 combines with J gene TRBJ1-5; possibly TRBD1 for D (6 bases). This CDR3 has 18 amino acids. CDR1 is SGHTA, CDR2 FQGNSA, per germline. V was trimmed by 0 bases and J by 7 bases, leaving 22 bases between them. The CDR3 region is CASSLAKSPGAPWQPQHF. The CDR3 coding sequence is TGTGCCAGCAGCTTAGCGAAATCCCCAGGGGCTCCCTGGCAGCCCCAGCATTTT.

This chain links TRBV9 with TRBJ1-1, with no clear D. V lost 1 base and J 1 base, leaving 11 bases between the germline ends. Germline CDR1 is SGDLS and CDR2 is YYNGEE. This CDR3 has 15 amino acids. CDR3 DNA sequence: TGTGCCAGCAGCGTAACGGGGAAAGCGAACACTGAAGCTTTCTTT. This codes for CASSVTGKANTEAFF.

The chain carries TRBV6-6 and TRBJ2-3; D gene unclear. The CDR3 is made up of 14 amino acids. Germline V CDR1 and CDR2: MNHNY, SVGAGI (reference sequence). With 6 bases removed from V and 7 bases from J, the gap between germline ends came to 17 bases. DNA of the CDR3: TGTGCCAGCAGCCCACTGGACGTCCGGAATACGCAGTATTTT. Translation: CASSPLDVRNTQYF.

The V gene is TRBV7-2, the J gene TRBJ1-2; 10 nucleotides match TRBD1. CDR1 and CDR2 from the germline V gene are SGHTA and FQGNSA. The CDR3 is 15 residues long. V lost 1 base to trimming and J lost 5 bases; unmatched junction nucleotides: 4. CDR3 region: CASSLVQGQGYGYTF. The CDR3 DNA sequence: TGTGCCAGCAGCTTAGTCCAGGGACAGGGGTATGGCTACACCTTC.

The J gene is TRBJ2-7, the V gene TRBV2; possibly TRBD1 or TRBD2 for D (5 bases each). The CDR3 runs 14 residues. The V gene's germline CDR1 is SNHLY and CDR2 FYNNEI. Trimming cost V 6 bases and J 2 bases, with 14 bases left between them. The CDR3: CASRGTVVTYEQYF. As DNA, the CDR3 is TGTGCCAGCAGGGGGACGGTTGTGACCTACGAGCAGTACTTC.

This chain links TRBV28 with TRBJ2-5, with D unresolved. The end of the DNA aligns better with TRBJ2-7, so the J call may be wrong. The CDR3 length is 14 residues. Germline CDR1 MDHEN, CDR2 SYDVKM. The CDR3 DNA follows: TGTGCCAGCAGTTTACAAGTGATAACCTACGAGCAGTACTTC. It yields the protein CASSLQVITYEQYF.

The rearrangement links TRBV28 to TRBJ2-7; D is ambiguous. Looked up from germline, CDR1 is MDHEN and CDR2 is SYDVKM. The CDR3 spans 13 residues. V lost 8 bases, J lost 1 base, and 12 bases lay in between. Here the CDR3 reads CASSVISSYEQYF. The CDR3 DNA sequence: TGTGCCAGCTCTGTAATCAGTTCCTACGAGCAGTACTTC.